The TCR beta chain described here comes from a study of siplizumab effects on memory and regulatory T cells. Whole-study findings and limits: Naive T cells were seemingly more diverse than memory cells, and major contributions to the alloresponse seemed to be made by them. Assignment to unstimulated subsets succeeded for only a minor fraction of the alloreactive clones. Whether the proliferating Tregs (from siplizumab cultures) were suppressive was not confirmed.

The study assayed 75,000 to 100,000 TCR templates per sample. Some clones are missing from TCRdb's copy, which holds only in-frame ones; the method was immunoSEQ multiplex PCR. The table has more than 85,000 clones, 80% to 95% seen once. Regarding this clone: The antigen remains unidentified.

Sequencing was carried out using CD4+ T cells sorted from blood. The TCR originated in a human donor in good health.

The CDR3 sequence: CASSLQQGYEQYF. CDR3 nucleotide sequence: TGTGCCAGCAGCTTACAACAGGGGTACGAGCAGTACTTC. V is TRBV7-3 and J is TRBJ2-7; 7 bases agree with TRBD1. The germline CDR1 and CDR2 sequences are SGHTA and FQGTGA. With V trimmed by 2 bases and J by 4 bases, 2 bases remained unmatched. The CDR3 loop spans 13 amino acids.